One sample yielded the 20 T cell receptor beta chains listed below, sequenced in a study of post-analysis software for immune sequencing data. Findings and limits, study-wide: Five TRBV segments occurring more often in patients than controls included TRBV5-6, TRBV5-1 and TRBV20-1.

These receptors are not linked to any known antigen. Unique molecular identifiers had been added to the TCR beta cDNA libraries. TCRdb itself ran the PCR reads through MiXCR, one entry per CDR3 protein. The repertoire consists of hundreds of thousands of distinct CDR3 sequences, with about 27% occurring once and the leading ten covering more than 0.55%. Sequenced: blood. The receptors here all came from a girl under 18 with multiple sclerosis.

The chain links TRBV7-6 to TRBJ2-5, with 8 bases lining up with TRBD1. CDR3 length: 16 residues. Germline V lookup: CDR1 SGHVS, CDR2 FNYEAQ. Trimming at V came to 4 bases and at J to 5 bases, leaving 12 bases not matched to a gene. Here the CDR3 reads CASSSRQGPLRETQYF. The CDR3 DNA reads TGTGCCAGCAGCTCACGACAGGGGCCCTTAAGGGAGACCCAGTACTTC. The full variable domain, with the rest looked up from reference TRBV7-6 and TRBJ2-5, is GAGVSQSPRYKVTKRGQDVALRCDPISGHVSLYWYRQALGQGPEFLTYFNYEAQQDKSGLPNDRFSAERPEGSISTLTIQRTEQRDSAMYRCASSSRQGPLRETQYFGPGTRLLVL.

There are a few counts of this clonotype. The chain combines TRBV29-1 with TRBJ2-1; a weak D match, TRBD2 (6 bases). Germline CDR1 SQVTM, CDR2 ANQGSEA. V was pared by 4 bases and J by 6 bases, with 16 bases between. There are 14 residues in the CDR3. The DNA of the CDR3 is TGCAGCGTTGGGCGAGCGGGCGCCATCAATGAGCAGTTCTTC. It translates to CSVGRAGAINEQFF.

This rearrangement joins TRBV12-3 or TRBV12-4 to TRBJ1-6, with a weak D call TRBD1 (5 bases). V gave up 7 bases and J gave up 3 bases, with 10 bases separating them. The CDR3 contains 14 residues. The CDR3 nucleotides are TGTGCCAGCACTGGGGACGGCTATAATTCACCCCTCCACTTT. Translated, it gives CASTGDGYNSPLHF.

Comments on this clonotype: This may be a read error, as it is one base from a much larger clone. This chain joins TRBV7-6 and TRBJ2-3; no reliable D call. CDR1 is SGHVS, CDR2 FNYEAQ, per germline. The CDR3 extends over 16 amino acids. Trimming removed 1 base at V and 2 bases at J, with 13 bases between. The CDR3 protein is CASSLGWSYSTDTQYF. In DNA form, the CDR3 reads TGTGCCAGCAGCTTAGGGTGGTCCTACTCCACAGATACGCAGTATTTT.

This sequence joins TRBV20-1 and TRBJ2-1, with D tentatively TRBD2 (6 bases). Germline CDR1 DFQATT, CDR2 SNEGSKA (reference sequence). V was clipped by 3 bases and J by 6 bases, with 18 bases between them. The CDR3 is 15 amino acids. CDR3 sequence (DNA): TGCAGTGCTAGGGGGGGTTTGGGGGAGAGCAATGAGCAGTTCTTC. Protein product: CSARGGLGESNEQFF.

This clonotype was detected only a few times. This chain joins TRBV4-3 and TRBJ2-1; D gene uncertain. The germline CDR1 and CDR2 sequences are LGHNA and YSLEER. The CDR3 is made up of 18 amino acids. Deletions cut 0 bases from V and 0 bases from J, with 15 bases between. CDR3 sequence (DNA): TGCGCCAGCAGCCAAGATGGTGGTGGCCTGAGCTCCTACAATGAGCAGTTCTTC. Translation gives CASSQDGGGLSSYNEQFF.

The chain combines TRBV5-1 with TRBJ2-3; tentatively, D is TRBD2 (6 bases). V was pared by 5 bases and J by 0 bases, with 7 bases between. This CDR3 has 13 amino acids. Per the germline V gene, CDR1 is SGHRS and CDR2 is YFSETQ. CDR3 in DNA: TGCGCCAGCAGACTAGCTAGCACAGATACGCAGTATTTT. Its translation: CASRLASTDTQYF.

The J gene is TRBJ1-5, the V gene TRBV20-1; D gene ambiguous. Deletions cut 7 bases from V and 5 bases from J, with 3 bases between. The CDR3 runs 9 residues. Germline V gene data show CDR1 as DFQATT and CDR2 as SNEGSKA (reference sequence). Written as DNA, the CDR3 is TGCAGTGTTGATCAGCCCCAGCATTTT. Protein product: CSVDQPQHF.

The J gene is TRBJ2-1, the V gene TRBV12-3 or TRBV12-4; no definite D call. V was shortened by 8 bases and J by 8 bases, with 10 bases between the two germline ends. This CDR3 region has 11 residues. Here the CDR3 DNA reads TGTGCCAGCGGAAGGGTGCATGAGCAGTTCTTC. Translation gives CASGRVHEQFF.

The sample holds a few counts of this clonotype. This chain uses TRBV20-1 with TRBJ2-3, with D maybe TRBD2 (6 bases). The V end was cut by 3 bases, the J end by 6 bases, with 16 bases between. CDR3 length equals 14 residues. Germline V CDR1 and CDR2: DFQATT, SNEGSKA (reference sequence). The CDR3 sequence: CSASITGVRDTQYF. CDR3 in DNA: TGCAGTGCTAGTATCACGGGGGTACGGGATACGCAGTATTTT.

This chain uses TRBV27 with TRBJ2-3, with D tentatively TRBD1 (5 bases). The germline V gene encodes CDR1 MNHEY and CDR2 SMNVEV (reference sequence). This CDR3 is 16 amino acids long. The germline V and J ends were trimmed by 6 bases and 0 bases, with 16 bases remaining between them. This CDR3 is CASSPRRQFSTDTQYF. Here the CDR3 DNA reads TGTGCCAGCAGCCCAAGACGACAGTTTAGCACAGATACGCAGTATTTT.

The chain couples TRBV20-1 to TRBJ1-5; 11 positions agree with TRBD1. The CDR3 loop spans 18 amino acids. Germline loops: CDR1 DFQATT, CDR2 SNEGSKA (reference sequence). The V and J ends lost 1 base and 3 bases, in that order; junction bases with no gene match: 11. The CDR3 sequence: CSARGGGQGVLVNQPQHF. The CDR3 DNA follows: TGCAGTGCTAGAGGCGGGGGACAGGGGGTTTTGGTCAATCAGCCCCAGCATTTT.

This clonotype was found a few times. The rearrangement uses TRBV7-8 and TRBJ2-1; 9 bases line up with TRBD2. The ends lost 4 bases at V and 0 bases at J; junction bases unmatched: 7. The CDR3 consists of 17 residues. Germline CDR1 is SGHVS and CDR2 is FQNEAQ. CDR3 in amino acids: CASSSEVSGSSYNEQFF. The CDR3 coding sequence is TGTGCCAGCAGCTCAGAGGTTAGCGGGAGCTCCTACAATGAGCAGTTCTTC.

Points on this clonotype: One end of the junction varies from germline; a read error may be responsible. This chain joins TRBV2 and TRBJ2-3, with D hard to call. Germline CDR1 SNHLY, CDR2 FYNNEI. CDR3 size: 11 residues. DNA of the CDR3: TGTGCCGGCAGATATATGGATACGCAGTATTTT. This translates into CAGRYMDTQYF.

V and J are TRBV7-9 and TRBJ2-1, with a possible D match to TRBD1 (5 bases). Per the germline V gene, CDR1 is SEHNR and CDR2 is FQNEAQ (reference sequence). CDR3 size: 15 residues. Trimming stripped 5 bases from V and 4 bases from J, with 15 bases between. The CDR3 loop is CASSGAAGKYNEQFF. The DNA for the CDR3 is TGTGCCAGCAGCGGTGCGGCAGGGAAATACAATGAGCAGTTCTTC.

This clonotype was seen more than once but under ten times. This chain joins TRBV20-1 and TRBJ1-5; 8 nucleotides line up with TRBD1. The V gene end was trimmed by 5 bases and the J gene end by 9 bases; junction bases not matched to a gene: 15. Germline CDR1 reads DFQATT; CDR2 reads SNEGSKA (reference sequence). CDR3 length: 15 residues. The CDR3 nucleotides are TGCAGTGCTTTACAAGGACAGGGTATCATAGTGCCCCAGCATTTT. This codes for CSALQGQGIIVPQHF.

This sequence joins TRBV20-1 and TRBJ2-3; TRBD2 aligns across 10 bases. Germline values: CDR1 DFQATT, CDR2 SNEGSKA (reference sequence). Trimming cost V 2 bases and J 2 bases; bases outside gene matches: 4. The CDR3 runs 15 residues. The CDR3 reads CSARPTSGATDTQYF. For the CDR3, the DNA is TGCAGTGCTAGACCTACTAGCGGGGCCACAGATACGCAGTATTTT.

The gene calls are TRBV11-2 and TRBJ2-7, with 10 bases fitting TRBD1. V lost 5 bases, J lost 2 bases, and 9 bases stayed unmatched. This CDR3 has 16 amino acids. Germline-derived CDR1 and CDR2 are SGHAT and FQNNGV. The CDR3 DNA sequence: TGTGCCAGCAGCCCACACGGGACAGGGGTCCCCTACGAGCAGTACTTC. Encoded protein: CASSPHGTGVPYEQYF.

This clonotype was detected only a few times. This chain joins TRBV7-9 and TRBJ2-7; the match to TRBD1 covers 7 bases. V dropped 1 base and J dropped 2; count of bases not matched to a gene: 5. Per the germline V gene, CDR1 is SEHNR and CDR2 is FQNEAQ (reference sequence). The CDR3 contains 15 residues. CDR3 DNA: TGTGCCAGCAGCTTAGGACAGGGAGTTCCCTACGAGCAGTACTTC. This encodes CASSLGQGVPYEQYF.

This clonotype was recorded a few times. The chain couples TRBV20-1 to TRBJ1-4, with D maybe TRBD1 (6 bases). This CDR3 spans 13 amino acids. CDR1 is DFQATT, CDR2 SNEGSKA, per germline (reference sequence). The V end lost 2 bases, the J end lost 8 bases, and 12 bases lay between the germline ends. The CDR3 sequence: CSARRDNREKLFF. As DNA, the CDR3 is TGCAGTGCTAGAAGGGACAATAGAGAAAAACTGTTTTTT.